This TCR beta chain derives from a study of T cells after yellow fever vaccination. Overall study context: Low-cell-number fractions were prepared with SMART-Seq v4 Ultra Low Input.

Study-level results: Contamination by abundant bulk-population clonotypes could be present in FACS-sorted repertoires. Subsequent to the booster, the majority of primary-vaccination clones reappeared (around 95% CD4, 88% CD8).

Germline-derived CDR1 and CDR2 are SGDLS and YYNGEE. The V end lost 2 bases, the J end lost 0 bases, and 15 bases lay between the germline ends. The CDR3 runs 17 residues. Worth noting for this clonotype: Its target is unknown.

In making TCR cDNA, 5'RACE template switching added a universal primer site and UMIs to it. TCRdb re-analysed the 5' RACE reads in MiXCR, keeping a single row per CDR3 protein. The table lists around 320,000 distinct CDR3 sequences, about 10% of them singletons. This sequence originates from a man in his late teens or twenties who received the YFV17D yellow fever vaccine. The specimen was CD4+ T cells sorted from PBMCs, collected 45 days after the yellow fever booster vaccination. This chain joins TRBV9 and TRBJ2-4, with D possibly TRBD2 on 5 matching bases. The CDR3 region has the DNA TGTGCCAGCAGCGTGGACTCCAGGATGGTAGCCAAAAACATTCAGTACTTC. It yields the protein CASSVDSRMVAKNIQYF.